Shown below are 18 T cell receptor beta chains from a single sample sequenced in a study of PD-1 blockade in classical Hodgkin lymphoma. As to time point: cycle 4 day 1 (C4D1), after more than 5 weeks of nivolumab. Every single patient, without exception, relapsed after autologous stem cell transplantation, and brentuximab vedotin exposure varied. Thawed PBMCs were the source of CD4+ T cells, purified by magnetic negative selection. Assay used: immunoSEQ multiplex PCR; TCRdb lists only in-frame clones, some missing. The data show 9,000 to 10,000 clones, roughly 75% seen once. This specimen consisted of CD4+ T cells from blood, obtained before the fourth cycle of nivolumab. All receptors derive from a human donor with classical Hodgkin lymphoma.

The rearrangement links TRBV28 to TRBJ2-5; TRBD1 agrees at 8 bases. Unmatched junction bases numbered 8, after V lost 5 bases and J lost 0 bases. Germline values: CDR1 MDHEN, CDR2 SYDVKM. This CDR3 region has 16 residues. In DNA, the CDR3 is TGTGCCAGCAGTCCCGGGACAGGATCATACCAAGAGACCCAGTACTTC. Translating gives CASSPGTGSYQETQYF.

The chain uses TRBV30 and TRBJ1-1, with D unclear. The V and J ends lost 3 bases and 5 bases respectively, with 13 bases between them. Germline loops: CDR1 GTSNPN, CDR2 SVGIG (reference sequence). This CDR3 region has 13 residues. Written as DNA, the CDR3 is TGTGCCTGGAGCGTAGCGTGGTTAACTGAAGCTTTCTTT. It yields the protein CAWSVAWLTEAFF.

V usage is TRBV4-1 and J usage is TRBJ1-4; the D is unclear. Trimming pared 4 bases from V and 5 bases from J, leaving 8 bases between. CDR1 is MGHRA, CDR2 YSYEKL, per germline. The CDR3 totals 13 residues. For the CDR3, the DNA is TGCGCCAGCAGCCCCGGAGGAAATGAAAAACTGTTTTTT. It specifies CASSPGGNEKLFF.

The chain couples TRBV7-4 to TRBJ1-4, with D uncertain. Deletions cut 5 bases from V and 4 bases from J, with 11 bases between. The germline CDR1 and CDR2 sequences are SGHVT and SQSDAQ. The CDR3 is made up of 14 amino acids. CDR3 in DNA: TGTGCCAGCAGCCCCTGGGGAGGTAATGAAAAACTGTTTTTT. The encoded protein is CASSPWGGNEKLFF.

The rearrangement links TRBV6-4 to TRBJ2-1; TRBD2 matches at 13 bases. Unmatched junction bases numbered 5, after V lost 5 bases and J lost 7 bases. Germline V lookup: CDR1 MRHNA, CDR2 SNTAGT. This CDR3 has 15 amino acids. The CDR3 DNA sequence: TGTGCCAGCAGTATACTAGCGGGGGGGAGGAATGAGCAGTTCTTC. It is translated as CASSILAGGRNEQFF.

J is TRBJ2-1 and V is TRBV5-8; TRBD2 agrees at 9 bases. This CDR3 region has 17 residues. After removal of 4 bases from V and 8 bases from J, the junction contained 16 bases not matched to a gene. CDR1 SGHTS and CDR2 YDEGEE come from the germline V gene. The CDR3 sequence: CASSPQPVSGGRDEQFF. The DNA of the CDR3 is TGTGCCAGCAGCCCTCAACCCGTTAGCGGGGGCCGGGATGAGCAGTTCTTC. The variable domain in full, completed from reference TRBV5-8 and TRBJ2-1, reads EAGVTQSPTHLIKTRGQQATLRCSPISGHTSVYWYQQALGLGLQFLLWYDEGEERNRGNFPPRFSGRQFPNYSSELNVNALELEDSALYLCASSPQPVSGGRDEQFFGPGTRLTVL.

This sequence joins TRBV10-2 and TRBJ1-5, with a weak D call TRBD1 (6 bases). The CDR3 runs to 13 residues. V lost 6 bases and J 3 bases, leaving 9 bases between the germline ends. The germline gives CDR1 WSHSY, CDR2 SAAADI. The CDR3, as DNA: TGCGCCAGCAGCGGACAGTTCAATCAGCCCCAGCATTTT. Its protein is CASSGQFNQPQHF.

The rearrangement links TRBV2 to TRBJ1-1; weak D call: TRBD1 (5 bases). V was shortened by 4 bases and J by 1 base, with 7 bases between the two germline ends. Germline V gene data show CDR1 as SNHLY and CDR2 as FYNNEI. The CDR3 is 13 amino acids. The CDR3 region is CASSGQWNTEAFF. In DNA form, the CDR3 reads TGTGCCAGCAGTGGACAGTGGAACACTGAAGCTTTCTTT.

With regard to this clone: Other DNA sequences in the same sample also yield this CDR3. The V and J genes are TRBV9 and TRBJ1-1; no definite D call. CDR3 size: 14 residues. V lost 2 bases and J 2 bases, leaving 10 bases between the germline ends. Germline V gene data show CDR1 as SGDLS and CDR2 as YYNGEE. The CDR3 reads CASSVGRVNTEAFF. CDR3 in DNA: TGTGCCAGCAGCGTTGGACGGGTTAACACTGAAGCTTTCTTT. The variable domain in full, with the rest retrieved from reference TRBV9 and TRBJ1-1, is DSGVTQTPKHLITATGQRVTLRCSPRSGDLSVYWYQQSLDQGLQFLIQYYNGEERAKGNILERFSAQQFPDLHSELNLSSLELGDSALYFCASSVGRVNTEAFFGQGTRLTVV.

V gene TRBV5-1 combines with J gene TRBJ2-7, with 12 bases fitting TRBD2. V was pared by 0 bases and J by 3 bases, with 1 base of the junction left unmatched. Looked up from germline, CDR1 is SGHRS and CDR2 is YFSETQ. The CDR3 consists of 15 residues. The CDR3: CASSLGLAGDYEQYF. CDR3 nucleotides: TGCGCCAGCAGCTTGGGACTAGCGGGGGACTACGAGCAGTACTTC.

CDR3 sequence: CASSVGPGTLDTQYF. CDR3 coding DNA: TGTGCCAGCAGCGTAGGCCCCGGGACACTAGATACGCAGTATTTT. The rearrangement links TRBV9 to TRBJ2-3, with D possibly TRBD1 on 6 matching bases. The CDR3 consists of 15 residues. Between the trimmed V and J ends, which lost 0 bases and 5 bases, there was a span of 13 bases. Germline V CDR1 and CDR2: SGDLS, YYNGEE. Drawing the rest from reference TRBV9 and TRBJ2-3, the complete variable domain is DSGVTQTPKHLITATGQRVTLRCSPRSGDLSVYWYQQSLDQGLQFLIQYYNGEERAKGNILERFSAQQFPDLHSELNLSSLELGDSALYFCASSVGPGTLDTQYFGPGTRLTVL.

This chain connects TRBV5-1 to TRBJ1-6; 7 bases agree with TRBD1. In germline, CDR1 is SGHRS, CDR2 YFSETQ. CDR3 size: 15 residues. V shed 4 bases and J 8 bases; nucleotides not matched to a gene: 9. The CDR3 coding sequence is TGCGCCAGCAGCCTCCGACAGGGTGGGGATTCACCCCTCCACTTT. As protein: CASSLRQGGDSPLHF.

The rearrangement uses TRBV5-1 and TRBJ2-6; D is unclear. The CDR3 spans 14 residues. Germline CDR1 is SGHRS and CDR2 is YFSETQ. The V and J ends lost 1 base and 2 bases respectively, with 4 bases between them. The CDR3 reads CASSLFAGANVLTF. The CDR3 DNA follows: TGCGCCAGCAGCTTGTTTGCTGGGGCCAACGTCCTGACTTTC.

This rearrangement joins TRBV11-2 to TRBJ2-7; 8 nucleotides agree with TRBD1. Germline V lookup: CDR1 SGHAT, CDR2 FQNNGV. Unmatched junction bases numbered 3, after V lost 5 bases and J lost 3 bases. The length of the CDR3 is 13 residues. The CDR3 spells CASSRGQDYEQYV. The CDR3 DNA reads TGTGCCAGCAGCCGGGGACAGGACTACGAGCAGTACGTC.

This clone has more than one count but fewer than ten. The genes are TRBV5-1 and TRBJ1-1, with D unresolved. The CDR3 is 13 amino acids. Germline CDR1 is SGHRS and CDR2 is YFSETQ. Trimming removed 4 bases from V and 10 bases from J, with 17 bases in between. The CDR3 coding sequence is TGCGCCAGCAGCCTAAACGACGGTGCGAGAGCTTTCTTT. It encodes CASSLNDGARAFF.

This clone was counted between two and nine times. This chain links TRBV28 with TRBJ1-6, with D unresolved. Germline lookup yields CDR1 MDHEN and CDR2 SYDVKM. CDR3 length: 13 amino acids. V gave up 8 bases and J gave up 7 bases, with 12 bases separating them. CDR3 in amino acids: CASALFENSPLHF. In nucleotides, the CDR3 is TGTGCCAGCGCGTTATTTGAGAATTCACCCCTCCACTTT.

This clone has a handful of counts. The chain joins TRBV2 to TRBJ1-1, with unresolved D. Germline V lookup: CDR1 SNHLY, CDR2 FYNNEI. The germline V and J ends were trimmed by 3 bases and 1 base, with 3 bases remaining between them. The CDR3 consists of 12 residues. CDR3 DNA sequence: TGTGCCAGCAGTGACAGGAACACTGAAGCTTTCTTT. This translates into CASSDRNTEAFF.

The chain is built from TRBV6-1 and TRBJ1-1; 8 nucleotides line up with TRBD1. Germline CDR1 and CDR2: MNHNS and SASEGT. The CDR3 is 14 amino acids. V was pared by 5 bases and J by 1 base, with 3 bases of the junction left unmatched. The CDR3 nucleotides read TGTGCCAGCAGTTATACAGGGGGGAACACTGAAGCTTTCTTT. Translation: CASSYTGGNTEAFF.